Each of the 29 T cell receptor beta chains below was sequenced from the same sample in a study of shared clonotypes between healthy human individuals. Method: immunoSEQ multiplex PCR; TCRdb's copy keeps in-frame clones and lacks some. In the table there are around 1 million clones, 60% to 85% of which are singletons. The sample consisted of memory CD4+ T cells sorted from blood. The subset is: CD45RA-negative fraction. The receptor source for this set is a man aged 18 to 30 in good health.

This clone was observed once. V usage is TRBV5-4 and J usage is TRBJ2-1; TRBD2 aligns across 9 bases. The V and J ends lost 3 bases and 9 bases, in that order; junction bases with no gene match: 4. CDR3 length: 13 residues. In germline, CDR1 is SGHNT, CDR2 YYREEE (reference sequence). The CDR3 DNA sequence: TGTGCCAGCAGCTCAGGACTAGCGAGTGAGCAGTTCTTC. Its translation is CASSSGLASEQFF.

In this sample, this clone turned up a few times. The J gene is TRBJ2-7, the V gene TRBV7-8; TRBD2 aligns across 13 bases. Germline CDR1 and CDR2: SGHVS and FQNEAQ. V was clipped by 4 bases and J by 5 bases; unmatched bases: 5. This CDR3 has 15 residues. CDR3 region: CASSSTSGRTDEQYF. The CDR3 DNA sequence: TGTGCCAGCAGCTCGACTAGCGGGAGGACCGACGAGCAGTACTTC. Full variable domain (outside the CDR3, taken from reference TRBV7-8 and TRBJ2-7): GAGVSQSPRYKVAKRGQDVALRCDPISGHVSLFWYQQALGQGPEFLTYFQNEAQLDKSGLPSDRFFAERPEGSVSTLKIQRTQQEDSAVYLCASSSTSGRTDEQYFGPGTRLTVT.

The chain recombines TRBV9 with TRBJ1-6, with D possibly TRBD1 on 5 matching bases. CDR3 size: 14 residues. The V end lost 2 bases, the J end lost 4 bases, and 7 bases lay between the germline ends. Germline-derived CDR1 and CDR2 are SGDLS and YYNGEE. CDR3: CASSVTGYNSPLHF. The CDR3 DNA is TGTGCCAGCAGCGTTACAGGATATAATTCACCCCTCCACTTT.

The rearrangement joins TRBV4-2 to TRBJ2-3; D is tentatively TRBD1 or TRBD2 (6 bases each). The CDR3 totals 15 residues. The germline V gene encodes CDR1 LGHNA and CDR2 YNFKEQ. Trimming removed 1 base from V and 1 base from J, with 9 bases in between. CDR3 nucleotide sequence: TGTGCCAGCAGCCAAGTGGGGGGCGGCACAGATACGCAGTATTTT. Translation: CASSQVGGGTDTQYF.

The chain employs TRBV2 and TRBJ2-5; 10 bases are a match to TRBD2. V lost 3 bases, J lost 5 bases, and 15 bases stayed unmatched. Germline CDR1 is SNHLY and CDR2 is FYNNEI. The CDR3 sequence is 18 residues long. CDR3 sequence: CASSDRASGSPRRETQYF. Written as DNA, the CDR3 is TGTGCCAGCAGTGATAGGGCTAGCGGGAGTCCCCGCCGTGAGACCCAGTACTTC.

The chain joins TRBV6-6 to TRBJ2-7; D unresolved. Germline-derived CDR1 and CDR2 are MNHNY and SVGAGI (reference sequence). The CDR3 spans 14 residues. V gave up 1 base and J gave up 3 bases, with 10 bases separating them. CDR3 amino acids: CASSYLGEYYEQYF. CDR3 coding DNA: TGTGCCAGCAGTTACTTGGGCGAATACTACGAGCAGTACTTC.

The chain couples TRBV5-4 to TRBJ1-6, with D unclear. The CDR3 sequence is 14 residues long. Trimming removed 2 bases at V and 9 bases at J, with 12 bases between. Germline CDR1 SGHNT, CDR2 YYREEE (reference sequence). CDR3 in DNA: TGTGCCAGCAGCTTTAGGGTTCCTGGTTCACCCCTCCACTTT. The encoded protein is CASSFRVPGSPLHF.

The chain is built from TRBV6-1 and TRBJ2-2; D is unresolved. This CDR3 comprises 16 residues. V was cut by 4 bases and J by 0 bases, with 12 bases left in between. Germline loops: CDR1 MNHNS, CDR2 SASEGT. CDR3 DNA sequence: TGTGCCAGCAGTGGCCGAATGGGCGCGAACACCGGGGAGCTGTTTTTT. This translates into CASSGRMGANTGELFF.

This clone has just a few counts. The gene calls are TRBV5-4 and TRBJ2-7; 8 nucleotides align to TRBD2. The CDR3 sequence is 15 residues long. Germline CDR1 SGHNT, CDR2 YYREEE (reference sequence). V dropped 4 bases and J dropped 5; count of bases not matched to a gene: 11. The CDR3 DNA sequence: TGTGCCAGCAGCACCGATGGCGGGAGGCTCCACGAGCAGTACTTC. It specifies CASSTDGGRLHEQYF.

The chain recombines TRBV11-2 with TRBJ1-5, with D possibly matching TRBD1 (5 bases). The CDR3 consists of 15 residues. The germline CDR1 and CDR2 sequences are SGHAT and FQNNGV. V lost 0 bases and J 7 bases, leaving 13 bases between the germline ends. The CDR3 sequence is CASSLDPGGGQPQHF. CDR3 DNA sequence: TGTGCCAGCAGCTTAGATCCGGGGGGAGGACAGCCCCAGCATTTT. The full variable domain, its missing parts supplied by reference TRBV11-2 and TRBJ1-5, is EAGVAQSPRYKIIEKRQSVAFWCNPISGHATLYWYQQILGQGPKLLIQFQNNGVVDDSQLPKDRFSAERLKGVDSTLKIQPAKLEDSAVYLCASSLDPGGGQPQHFGDGTRLSIL.

The rearrangement links TRBV5-1 to TRBJ1-1, with D tentatively TRBD1 (6 bases). CDR3 length: 13 residues. Germline V gene sequence: CDR1 SGHRS, CDR2 YFSETQ. V lost 6 bases and J lost 1, with 10 bases in between. CDR3 region: CASTSQGNTEAFF. Written as DNA, the CDR3 is TGCGCCAGCACCTCACAGGGGAACACTGAAGCTTTCTTT.

The chain couples TRBV19 to TRBJ1-6, with D perhaps matching TRBD1 (5 bases). From germline, CDR1 is LNHDA and CDR2 SQIVND (reference sequence). CDR3 length: 15 amino acids. V lost 0 bases and J 7 bases, leaving 10 bases between the germline ends. As DNA, the CDR3 is TGTGCCAGTAGTATAGAAAGGGGTGGGAATTCACCCCTCCACTTT. Its translation is CASSIERGGNSPLHF. The variable domain in full, with the rest retrieved from reference TRBV19 and TRBJ1-6, is DGGITQSPKYLFRKEGQNVTLSCEQNLNHDAMYWYRQDPGQGLRLIYYSQIVNDFQKGDIAEGYSVSREKKESFPLTVTSAQKNPTAFYLCASSIERGGNSPLHFGNGTRLTVT.

The rearrangement joins TRBV11-2 to TRBJ1-4; D unresolved. Trimming removed 3 bases from V and 8 bases from J, with 16 bases in between. The CDR3 totals 15 residues. Germline V CDR1 and CDR2: SGHAT, FQNNGV. This CDR3 is CASSLSRSGNEKLFF. DNA for the CDR3: TGTGCCAGCAGCTTGTCGAGGTCGGGTAACGAAAAACTGTTTTTT.

This clone was recorded a few times. The chain couples TRBV7-3 to TRBJ1-5; D is ambiguous. There are 13 residues in the CDR3. Germline V gives CDR1 SGHTA, CDR2 FQGTGA. V lost 6 bases to trimming and J lost 7 bases, with 13 bases between them. As DNA, the CDR3 is TGTGCCAGCAGTCTATCGCCGGGGCAGCCCCAGCATTTT. Its translation: CASSLSPGQPQHF. The full variable domain, in which reference TRBV7-3 and TRBJ1-5 provide the parts outside the CDR3, is GAGVSQTPSNKVTEKGKYVELRCDPISGHTALYWYRQSLGQGPEFLIYFQGTGAADDSGLPNDRFFAVRPEGSVSTLKIQRTERGDSAVYLCASSLSPGQPQHFGDGTRLSIL.

This clone was seen ten or more times. The J gene is TRBJ2-4, the V gene TRBV5-6, with D unresolved. The CDR3 sequence is 12 residues long. Germline lookup yields CDR1 SGHDT and CDR2 YYEEEE. V was shortened by 5 bases and J by 2 bases, with 5 bases between the two germline ends. The CDR3 DNA is TGTGCCAGCAGGAGTTCCAAAAACATTCAGTACTTC. It is translated as CASRSSKNIQYF.

The genes are TRBV5-6 and TRBJ1-5; unclear D gene. The V gene lost 6 bases and the J gene lost 3 bases, with 7 bases spanning the gap. The CDR3 length is 12 residues. Germline-derived CDR1 and CDR2 are SGHDT and YYEEEE. CDR3 protein: CASNTNNQPQHF. The DNA for the CDR3 is TGTGCCAGCAACACTAACAATCAGCCCCAGCATTTT. Filled out from reference TRBV5-6 and TRBJ1-5, the complete variable domain reads DAGVTQSPTHLIKTRGQQVTLRCSPKSGHDTVSWYQQALGQGPQFIFQYYEEEERQRGNFPDRFSGHQFPNYSSELNVNALLLGDSALYLCASNTNNQPQHFGDGTRLSIL.

The chain joins TRBV2 to TRBJ2-7; D is possibly TRBD2 (6 bases). The CDR3 loop spans 14 amino acids. Germline CDR1 reads SNHLY; CDR2 reads FYNNEI. V was pared by 4 bases and J by 2 bases, with 12 bases between. CDR3 nucleotides: TGTGCCAGCAGTGGGGGACTGCTCCCCTACGAGCAGTACTTC. Amino acid sequence: CASSGGLLPYEQYF.

This rearrangement joins TRBV5-6 to TRBJ2-2; TRBD1 matches 11 bases. Trimming removed 5 bases from V and 5 bases from J; junction bases left unmatched: 11. The CDR3 runs 17 residues. The germline V gene encodes CDR1 SGHDT and CDR2 YYEEEE. The CDR3, as DNA: TGTGCCAGCAGTCCAGGGCCCGGGACAGGGGGAACCGGGGAGCTGTTTTTT. Its translation: CASSPGPGTGGTGELFF.

The chain has TRBV30 and TRBJ2-3; 8 bases match TRBD2. CDR3 length: 16 residues. Germline values: CDR1 GTSNPN, CDR2 SVGIG (reference sequence). V gave up 2 bases and J gave up 6 bases; unmatched junction bases: 13. The CDR3 DNA reads TGTGCCTGGAGTTACGCAGTAGCGGGACTTTCGGATACGCAGTATTTT. Amino acids: CAWSYAVAGLSDTQYF.

The chain links TRBV5-4 to TRBJ2-5; 10 nucleotides agree with TRBD2. CDR1 SGHNT and CDR2 YYREEE come from the germline V gene (reference sequence). This CDR3 contains 16 residues. J lost 2 bases, V lost 2 bases, and 6 bases had no gene match. CDR3 sequence reads: CASSFGERGGQETQYF. In DNA form, the CDR3 reads TGTGCCAGCAGCTTCGGCGAGCGGGGGGGGCAAGAGACCCAGTACTTC.

The V gene is TRBV7-9, the J gene TRBJ2-6; 8 nucleotides match TRBD2. V was clipped by 5 bases and J by 0 bases; unmatched bases: 3. Germline CDR1 SEHNR, CDR2 FQNEAQ (reference sequence). The CDR3 totals 16 residues. CDR3 protein: CASSPGGSSGANVLTF. CDR3 coding DNA: TGTGCCAGCAGCCCGGGGGGGTCCTCTGGGGCCAACGTCCTGACTTTC.

The chain has TRBV2 and TRBJ2-2; D remains unclear. Trimming cost V 7 bases and J 0 bases, with 6 bases left between them. The CDR3 is 13 amino acids. In germline, CDR1 is SNHLY, CDR2 FYNNEI. CDR3 in amino acids: CASTCTNTGELFF. DNA of the CDR3: TGTGCCAGCACCTGCACGAACACCGGGGAGCTGTTTTTT.

The chain has TRBV10-3 and TRBJ2-4, with a possible D match to TRBD2 (6 bases). V gave up 3 bases and J gave up 0 bases, with 12 bases separating them. Germline V gene lookup returns CDR1 ENHRY and CDR2 SYGVKD. CDR3 size: 16 residues. CDR3 coding DNA: TGTGCCATCAGTGAAGGAGGGATTCTAGCCAAAAACATTCAGTACTTC. Translated: CAISEGGILAKNIQYF.

In this sample, this clone turned up once. The DNA of the CDR3 is TGTGCCAGCAGCCAGCAGGATTCACCCCTCCACTTT. Amino acid sequence: CASSQQDSPLHF. V is TRBV7-9 and J is TRBJ1-6; unclear D gene. V was shortened by 5 bases and J by 8 bases, with 7 bases between the two germline ends. The CDR3 totals 12 residues. Per germline, CDR1 SEHNR and CDR2 FQNEAQ (reference sequence).

The chain employs TRBV5-4 and TRBJ2-7, with 11 bases aligning to TRBD2. The J segment lost 6 bases and the V segment lost 4 bases, leaving 9 bases of the junction unmatched. The germline V gene encodes CDR1 SGHNT and CDR2 YYREEE (reference sequence). This CDR3 has 15 amino acids. In DNA, the CDR3 is TGTGCCAGCAGCGCGCTAGCGGGAGGAACTGGCGAGCAGTACTTC. It specifies CASSALAGGTGEQYF.

The rearrangement links TRBV11-2 to TRBJ2-3, with 8 nucleotides matching TRBD2. This CDR3 has 14 residues. V was pared by 5 bases and J by 4 bases, with 5 bases of the junction left unmatched. CDR1 and CDR2 (germline): SGHAT, FQNNGV. In DNA form, the CDR3 reads TGTGCCAGCAGCACTACTAGCGGCCCAGATACGCAGTATTTT. Translation gives CASSTTSGPDTQYF.

On this clone itself: The sample has other DNA sequences that encode this CDR3 too. This chain connects TRBV6-5 to TRBJ2-7; no reliable D call. Germline V gives CDR1 MNHEY, CDR2 SVGAGI. This CDR3 region has 14 residues. V lost 1 base and J lost 2, with 9 bases in between. DNA of the CDR3: TGTGCCAGCAGTTACTTAGACGGACCCTACGAGCAGTACTTC. It yields the protein CASSYLDGPYEQYF.

The chain has TRBV15 and TRBJ2-5; D remains unclear. Trimming shortened V by 2 bases and J by 2 bases, and 12 bases separated the two germline ends. Germline values: CDR1 LNHNV, CDR2 YYDKDF (reference sequence). This CDR3 has 15 amino acids. CDR3 nucleotides: TGTGCCACCAGCAGAACATACGTCGGGCAAGAGACCCAGTACTTC. This codes for CATSRTYVGQETQYF.

This chain connects TRBV7-9 to TRBJ2-3, with D perhaps matching TRBD2 (6 bases). There are 14 residues in the CDR3. V was shortened by 3 bases and J by 5 bases, with 12 bases between the two germline ends. Germline-derived CDR1 and CDR2 are SEHNR and FQNEAQ (reference sequence). The CDR3 is CASSFSTGGDTQYF. CDR3 sequence (DNA): TGTGCCAGCAGCTTTTCTACCGGGGGAGATACGCAGTATTTT. Looking up the rest from reference TRBV7-9 and TRBJ2-3 gives the full variable domain: DTGVSQNPRHKITKRGQNVTFRCDPISEHNRLYWYRQTLGQGPEFLTYFQNEAQLEKSRLLSDRFSAERPKGSFSTLEIQRTEQGDSAMYLCASSFSTGGDTQYFGPGTRLTVL.